This is a list of T cell receptor beta chains from one sample in a study of shared clonotypes between healthy human individuals. Clones were read by immunoSEQ multiplex PCR, and TCRdb kept only the in-frame ones, dropping some. The repertoire consists of about 99,000 clones, with approximately 51% occurring once and the leading ten covering about 16%. What was sequenced was PBMCs. The source is a woman in her forties in good health. Some clones in this sample may be carry-over from other donors' samples. CDR3s include the opening cysteine and the closing phenylalanine or tryptophan. A D gene is named only where the DNA matches it firmly. Only some rows state a clone size, as once, few, many or a class for expanded clones.

d_gene	abundance	v_gene	j_gene	CDR3nt	CDR3aa
NA	many	TRBV28	TRBJ1-2	TGTGCCAGCAGTTCACAGAGCTATGGCTACACCTTC	CASSSQSYGYTF
NA	few	TRBV29-1	TRBJ2-3	TGCAGCGTTGTCTTAGGTGCAGATACGCAGTATTTT	CSVVLGADTQYF
TRBD1	NA	TRBV5-1	TRBJ2-2	TGCGCCAGCAGCCCAGGTCGTACAGGGGCCGGGGAGCTGTTTTTT	CASSPGRTGAGELFF
NA	few	TRBV4-1	TRBJ1-5	TGCGCCAGCAGCCTTGACGGGGCACAGGAGCAGCCCCAGCATTTT	CASSLDGAQEQPQHF
NA	NA	TRBV5-6	TRBJ2-1	TGTGCCAGCAGCAAGATCGGTGGAGGGGGCAATGAGCAGTTCTTC	CASSKIGGGGNEQFF
NA	NA	TRBV6-1	TRBJ2-7	TGTGCCAGCAGTGACATGGGGTCTCCCTCCGAGCAGTACTTC	CASSDMGSPSEQYF
TRBD2	NA	TRBV27	TRBJ2-1	TGTGCCAGCAGCCTTTTGGCGGGAGGGAACAATGAGCAGTTCTTC	CASSLLAGGNNEQFF
TRBD1	NA	TRBV5-1	TRBJ2-7	TGCGCCAGCAGCTTGGCCTCCAGGGGGCCCCACGAGCAGTACTTC	CASSLASRGPHEQYF
NA	NA	TRBV30	TRBJ2-7	TGTGCCTGGAGTCCTACGGGGTACGTGCAGTACTTC	CAWSPTGYVQYF
NA	NA	TRBV28	TRBJ2-3	TGTGCCAGCAAAGAAGGGACGGGAGTAGGAGATACGCAGTATTTT	CASKEGTGVGDTQYF
TRBD1	NA	TRBV6-6	TRBJ1-1	TGTGCCAGCTGTCGACAGGGTTCGTGGACTGAAGCTTTCTTT	CASCRQGSWTEAFF
TRBD2	NA	TRBV30	TRBJ2-1	TGTGCCTGGAGTGCCGGGACTAGCGTATACAATGAGCAGTTCTTC	CAWSAGTSVYNEQFF
NA	many	TRBV30	TRBJ2-7	TGTGCCTGGAGTGAGGGACGGGACTACGAGCAGTACTTC	CAWSEGRDYEQYF
NA	NA	TRBV11-2	TRBJ2-3	TGTGCCAGCAGCTTAGACCTGAGACGTACGCAGTATTTT	CASSLDLRRTQYF
NA	NA	TRBV30	TRBJ2-1	TGTGCCTGGAGCTTTACCGAATACAATGAGCAGTTCTTC	CAWSFTEYNEQFF
NA	NA	TRBV30	TRBJ2-7	TGTGCCTGGAGTCTCGGCGGGATGGGCTACGAGCAGTACTTC	CAWSLGGMGYEQYF
NA	few	TRBV30	TRBJ1-5	TGTGCCTGGAAATGTGATAGCAATCAGCCCCAGCATTTT	CAWKCDSNQPQHF
NA	NA	TRBV7-9	TRBJ2-7	TGTGCCAGCAGCTTAGTTGACGAGCAGTACTTC	CASSLVDEQYF
TRBD2	NA	TRBV4-1	TRBJ2-1	TGCGCCAGCAGCCAACTACCAGGACTAGCGGGAGCCTCATATGAGCAGTTCTTC	CASSQLPGLAGASYEQFF
NA	NA	TRBV6-5	TRBJ2-7	TGTGCCAGCAGCCCCTACATTAGCTCCTACGAGCAGTACTTC	CASSPYISSYEQYF
NA	NA	TRBV6-5	TRBJ1-1	TGTGCCAGCAGTTACCCGGGCCGTCTGGGCACTGAAGCTTTCTTT	CASSYPGRLGTEAFF
TRBD2	NA	TRBV6-6	TRBJ2-1	TGTGCCAGCAGTTACTCAAGGGCGGGGGACCGCAATGAGCAGTTCTTC	CASSYSRAGDRNEQFF
NA	NA	TRBV20-1	TRBJ2-5	TGCAGTGCCCCACTTTTGTGGACCCAGTACTTC	CSAPLLWTQYF
TRBD1	few	TRBV28	TRBJ1-4	TGTGCCAGCGGGACAGGGAGTGAAAAACTGTTTTTT	CASGTGSEKLFF
NA	NA	TRBV7-8	TRBJ2-1	TGTGCCAGCAGCAGCCGACTAGTGGCTGAGCAGTTCTTC	CASSSRLVAEQFF
NA	NA	TRBV28	TRBJ2-2	TGTGCCAGCAGTTTAGGGGCAGCCCTCGGGGAGCTGTTTTTT	CASSLGAALGELFF
NA	NA	TRBV2	TRBJ2-3	TGTGCCAGCAGTCAAGGACGGGGCACAGATACGCAGTATTTT	CASSQGRGTDTQYF
TRBD2	many	TRBV30	TRBJ2-3	TGTGCCTGGAGTGAACTAGCGGGACTTACAGATACGCAGTATTTT	CAWSELAGLTDTQYF
NA	NA	TRBV5-3	TRBJ1-3	TGTGCCAGCAGCTTCACAGGGTCCCGAAACACCATATATTTT	CASSFTGSRNTIYF
TRBD2	few	TRBV28	TRBJ2-3	TGTGCCAGCAGTCCCGGGGGACTAGCGGGAGGGCGGCGGTTTCGGGCGCAGTATTTT	CASSPGGLAGGRRFRAQYF
TRBD1	NA	TRBV5-4	TRBJ2-7	TGTGCCAGCAGCATCGGACAGGGGGCAAGTAGGTACGAGCAGTACTTC	CASSIGQGASRYEQYF
NA	NA	TRBV28	TRBJ2-7	TGTGCCAGCAGTTTGGACAGTCGATACGAGCAGTACTTC	CASSLDSRYEQYF
TRBD1	NA	TRBV30	TRBJ1-3	TGTGCCTGGAGTTGGGGGACAGGGGATTCGTTAGGAGGAAACACCATATATTTT	CAWSWGTGDSLGGNTIYF
TRBD1	few	TRBV2	TRBJ1-2	TGTGCCAGCATCCGGACAGGGGACGGTGGCTACACCTTC	CASIRTGDGGYTF